This T cell receptor (beta chain) was profiled in a study of cytomegalovirus exposure and HLA in healthy donors. General study findings and limits: In vitro assays verified that three CMV-associated chains recognized CMV antigens specifically.

Of note for this clone: Its antigen is currently unknown.

Sequenced by immunoSEQ multiplex PCR; TCRdb stores in-frame clones only, minus some. The sample lists roughly 250,000 clones; about 87% were seen once. The CDR3 has 13 amino acids. Trimming cost V 3 bases and J 1 base, with 3 bases left between them. CDR1 is PRHDT and CDR2 is FYEKMQ in the germline V gene (reference sequence). The receptor comes from a man aged 18 to 30 in good health and CMV-seronegative. Sequences were obtained from PBMCs. The chain combines TRBV13 with TRBJ2-2; D call uncertain. CDR3 in DNA: TGTGCCAGCAGCTTTATGAACACCGGGGAGCTGTTTTTT. Translation gives CASSFMNTGELFF.